The 13 T cell receptor beta chains given below trace back to one sample, sequenced in a study of cytomegalovirus exposure and HLA in healthy donors. A multiplex PCR was run with 60 Vbeta primers and 13 Jbeta primers. Profiling relied on immunoSEQ multiplex PCR, and the TCRdb table lists in-frame clones only, not all of them. The data show over 75,000 clones, around 76% seen once. The sequencing sample was made of PBMCs. The receptor set was obtained from a man aged 40-49 years in good health and CMV-seropositive.

This chain links TRBV19 with TRBJ2-7; tentative D call: TRBD1 (6 bases). Germline CDR1 and CDR2: LNHDA and SQIVND (reference sequence). Between the trimmed V and J ends, which lost 8 bases and 4 bases, there was a span of 15 bases. The CDR3 consists of 13 residues. CDR3: CASGAARGYEQYF. In DNA form, the CDR3 reads TGTGCCAGTGGGGCCGCCAGGGGTTACGAGCAGTACTTC.

The chain combines TRBV7-2 with TRBJ2-1, with D possibly TRBD1 on 6 matching bases. The length of the CDR3 is 14 residues. V lost 5 bases and J lost 8, with 16 bases in between. Per germline, CDR1 SGHTA and CDR2 FQGNSA. CDR3 protein: CASSPRISGDEQFF. The CDR3 coding sequence is TGTGCCAGCAGCCCCCGAATTTCAGGGGATGAGCAGTTCTTC.

The chain has TRBV10-1 and TRBJ2-2; 15 nucleotides agree with TRBD2. Germline V gene sequence: CDR1 WNHNN, CDR2 SYGVQD (reference sequence). After removal of 4 bases from V and 0 bases from J, the junction contained 3 bases not matched to a gene. The CDR3 consists of 18 residues. In DNA, the CDR3 is TGCGCCAGCAGTGGTGGGACTAGCGGGAGGACGAACACCGGGGAGCTGTTTTTT. It specifies CASSGGTSGRTNTGELFF.

In its sample, this clone was seen a few times. The chain employs TRBV7-9 and TRBJ2-1; TRBD2 agrees at 8 bases. V dropped 1 base and J dropped 3; count of bases not matched to a gene: 2. Germline V gene lookup returns CDR1 SEHNR and CDR2 FQNEAQ (reference sequence). There are 15 residues in the CDR3. CDR3 sequence (DNA): TGTGCCAGCAGCTTAGGCGGGAGGAGCTACAATGAGCAGTTCTTC. Protein: CASSLGGRSYNEQFF.

This chain links TRBV28 with TRBJ1-1; D not certain. The CDR3 has 14 residues. With 1 base removed from V and 3 bases from J, the gap between germline ends came to 9 bases. Per the germline V gene, CDR1 is MDHEN and CDR2 is SYDVKM. The CDR3 region has the DNA TGTGCCAGCAGTTTATTCCACGGAGACACTGAAGCTTTCTTT. Its translation is CASSLFHGDTEAFF.

J is TRBJ2-1 and V is TRBV29-1; TRBD2 agrees at 11 bases. This CDR3 comprises 14 residues. The V segment lost 6 bases and the J segment 8 bases; nucleotides outside the gene matches: 9. Germline CDR1 reads SQVTM; CDR2 reads ANQGSEA. This CDR3 reads CSVSGTSGRDEQFF. CDR3 coding DNA: TGCAGCGTATCCGGGACTAGCGGTAGGGATGAGCAGTTCTTC.

V and J are TRBV7-8 and TRBJ2-4, with a weak D call TRBD2 (6 bases). Germline V gene sequence: CDR1 SGHVS, CDR2 FQNEAQ. Trimming pared 4 bases from V and 2 bases from J, leaving 12 bases between. The CDR3 totals 15 residues. CDR3 loop: CASSSGTGPKNIQYF. In DNA, the CDR3 is TGTGCCAGCAGCTCGGGGACTGGACCCAAAAACATTCAGTACTTC.

As regards this clone: Relative to the germline gene, one junction end is altered; a read error may explain this. The chain has TRBV7-7 and TRBJ2-2, with 13 bases identical to TRBD2. This CDR3 is built from 14 residues. Per germline, CDR1 SSHAT and CDR2 FNYEAQ (reference sequence). The CDR3 loop reads CASSGTSGTGELFF. CDR3 bases: TGTGCTAGCAGCGGGACTAGCGGGACTGGGGAGCTGTTTTTT.

The rearrangement links TRBV27 to TRBJ2-7; 10 nucleotides line up with TRBD1. Unmatched junction bases numbered 13, after V lost 7 bases and J lost 4 bases. The germline V gene has CDR1 MNHEY and CDR2 SMNVEV (reference sequence). The CDR3 consists of 16 residues. The CDR3 DNA sequence: TGTGCCAGCACCCCCCGCTGGAGGGACAGGGGATACGAGCAGTACTTC. It is translated as CASTPRWRDRGYEQYF.

V is TRBV28 and J is TRBJ2-2; 7 nucleotides align to TRBD1. Germline V gene lookup returns CDR1 MDHEN and CDR2 SYDVKM. The V gene end was trimmed by 6 bases and the J gene end by 4 bases; junction bases not matched to a gene: 8. CDR3 length: 15 amino acids. The CDR3 bases are TGTGCCAGCAGGGAAAGGGGACAGACCACCGGGGAGCTGTTTTTT. Its translation is CASRERGQTTGELFF.

This clone was found once. The chain carries TRBV4-1 and TRBJ1-2, with a tentative D call TRBD1 (5 bases). The CDR3 runs to 15 residues. V was pared by 4 bases and J by 3 bases, with 15 bases between. From germline, CDR1 is MGHRA and CDR2 YSYEKL. CDR3 in DNA: TGCGCCAGCAGCCCCCCAACTCGACAGTACTATGGCTACACCTTC. This encodes CASSPPTRQYYGYTF.

The rearrangement links TRBV19 to TRBJ2-3, with D perhaps matching TRBD2 (5 bases). CDR1 is LNHDA, CDR2 SQIVND, per germline (reference sequence). This CDR3 contains 14 residues. V lost 3 bases and J lost 6, with 13 bases in between. CDR3 sequence: CASSIRTGGDTQYF. The CDR3 bases are TGTGCCAGTAGTATTAGGACGGGCGGGGATACGCAGTATTTT.

The genes are TRBV7-2 and TRBJ1-6; 8 nucleotides align to TRBD1. The junction had 6 bases not matched to a gene; V was cut back by 4 bases and J by 7 bases. CDR3 length: 15 amino acids. Germline CDR1 SGHTA, CDR2 FQGNSA. The CDR3 reads CASSSRQGFNSPLHF. The CDR3 DNA is TGTGCCAGCAGCTCGAGACAGGGGTTCAATTCACCCCTCCACTTT.